These T cell receptor beta chains were read from a single sample in a study of blood T cell repertoires in COVID-19. The repertoire was sequenced with immunoSEQ multiplex PCR; TCRdb's copy has only in-frame clones and lacks some. The table has 150,000 to 200,000 clones, 84% seen once. Input material: peripheral blood. All receptors derive from a man in his forties or fifties who had recovered from COVID-19. Each CDR3 is given with its conserved first and last residue. A D gene is named only where the DNA matches it firmly. The size entry is marked missing in some rows and otherwise reads once, few, many or a size class.

V gene	J gene	clone size	D gene	CDR3 length	CDR3 DNA	CDR3 protein
TRBV2	TRBJ1-2	few	NA	14	TGTGCCAGCAGTGACTTCAGCAGGTCTAATGGCTACACCTTC	CASSDFSRSNGYTF
TRBV19	TRBJ1-5	NA	NA	15	TGTGCCAGCTCTACAGGGCCTTATAGCAATCAGCCCCAGCATTTT	CASSTGPYSNQPQHF
TRBV7-9	TRBJ1-3	NA	TRBD1	14	TGTGCCAGCAGCCAGGGGGCGCCCGGAAACACCATATATTTT	CASSQGAPGNTIYF
TRBV6-5	TRBJ1-2	NA	NA	13	TGTGCCAGCAGGGAGACAGAACATTATGGCTACACCTTC	CASRETEHYGYTF
TRBV4-3	TRBJ1-2	NA	NA	14	TGCGCCAGCAGCCAAGATGTGACAGAGTATGGCTACACCTTC	CASSQDVTEYGYTF
TRBV4-1	TRBJ2-3	NA	NA	13	TGCGCCAGCAATGTAGCGGTCACAGATACGCAGTATTTT	CASNVAVTDTQYF
TRBV15	TRBJ2-3	NA	NA	14	TGTGCCACCAGCAGAGCCGGGAAGACAGATACGCAGTATTTT	CATSRAGKTDTQYF
TRBV7-9	TRBJ1-2	NA	TRBD1	14	TGTGCCAGCAGCCTGGACAGGGGGATCAAGGGCTACACCTTC	CASSLDRGIKGYTF
TRBV27	TRBJ2-1	many	TRBD2	16	TGTGCCAGCAGTACCGGAGCGACTAGCGCCTACAATGAGCAGTTCTTC	CASSTGATSAYNEQFF
TRBV7-2	TRBJ2-7	NA	TRBD1	15	TGTGCCAGCAGCTTAACAGGGCAGGGGGCCTACGAGCAGTACTTC	CASSLTGQGAYEQYF
TRBV2	TRBJ2-3	NA	TRBD1	14	TGTGCCAGCAGGTGGACAGGGGCCGCGGATACGCAGTATTTT	CASRWTGAADTQYF
TRBV19	TRBJ2-7	NA	TRBD1	14	TGTGCCAGTAGTATAGCCGGGACAGGCTACGAGCAGTACTTC	CASSIAGTGYEQYF
TRBV3-1/TRBV3-2	TRBJ2-1	once	TRBD2	14	TGTGCCAGCAGCCAAGCTAGCGGGACAAATGAGCAGTTCTTC	CASSQASGTNEQFF
TRBV7-9	TRBJ1-6	few	NA	15	TGTGCCATGTTCTTTATAGACACCTATAATTCACCCCTCCACTTT	CAMFFIDTYNSPLHF
TRBV10-3	TRBJ2-3	NA	TRBD1	17	TGTGCCATCAGTGAGGGGACAGGGGGTGTTCCGACAGATACGCAGTATTTT	CAISEGTGGVPTDTQYF
TRBV10-3	TRBJ2-1	NA	NA	14	TGTGCCATCAGTACGGGAGTGGGTCGCTATGAGCAGTTCTTC	CAISTGVGRYEQFF
TRBV19	TRBJ2-1	NA	TRBD2	16	TGTGCCAGTTCCCTGGCTACTAGCGGGAGGGGGTATGAGCAGTTCTTC	CASSLATSGRGYEQFF
TRBV27	TRBJ2-1	NA	TRBD1	14	TGTGCCAGCAGCACAGGGGGCTCCTACAATGAGCAGTTCTTC	CASSTGGSYNEQFF
TRBV10-3	TRBJ2-7	NA	TRBD1	12	TGTGCCATCAACCGACAGGGGTATGGGCAGTACTTC	CAINRQGYGQYF
TRBV7-2	TRBJ2-7	NA	TRBD1	14	TGTGCCAGCAGCTTAGGGCAGGGGGCCTACGAGCAGTACTTC	CASSLGQGAYEQYF
TRBV19	TRBJ2-7	NA	TRBD1	13	TGTGCCAGTAGTCGACAGGGGGTGTACGAGCAGTACTTC	CASSRQGVYEQYF
TRBV7-8	TRBJ1-3	NA	NA	15	TGTGCCAGCAGCTTAGCGGAGGGCTCTGGAAACACCATATATTTT	CASSLAEGSGNTIYF
TRBV6-5	TRBJ2-5	NA	NA	12	TGTGCCAGCAGTTCATCAACAGGGACCCAGTACTTC	CASSSSTGTQYF
TRBV28	TRBJ1-5	NA	NA	15	TGTGCCAGCAGTGCCCCTCGGGGTAGCAATCAGCCCCAGCATTTT	CASSAPRGSNQPQHF
TRBV7-8	TRBJ2-7	few	TRBD1	16	TGTGCCAGCAGCTTATGGAACAGGGGGCGCCTGTACGAGCAGTACTTC	CASSLWNRGRLYEQYF
TRBV7-9	TRBJ2-7	NA	NA	16	TGTGCCAGCAGCTTAGATCCGGGACTCCCCCCCTACGAGCAGTACTTC	CASSLDPGLPPYEQYF
TRBV14	TRBJ2-3	NA	NA	15	TGTGCCAGCAGCCAAGAGCTAGTCCCCACAGATACGCAGTATTTT	CASSQELVPTDTQYF
TRBV7-9	TRBJ2-5	NA	NA	14	TGTGCCAGTCGGCGTGTGGGGGGCCAAGAGACCCAGTACTTC	CASRRVGGQETQYF
TRBV5-8	TRBJ2-5	NA	TRBD2	16	TGTGCCAGCAGCTTAAGAGCGGGAGGGCCCATGGTGACCCAGTACTTC	CASSLRAGGPMVTQYF
TRBV7-6	TRBJ2-3	NA	TRBD2	15	TGTGCCAGCAGCCTCAGCGGGAGCTCCTCTGATACGCAGTATTTT	CASSLSGSSSDTQYF
TRBV5-1	TRBJ1-1	NA	NA	14	TGCGCCAGCAGCTTGCAGGGGACGGACACTGAAGCTTTCTTT	CASSLQGTDTEAFF